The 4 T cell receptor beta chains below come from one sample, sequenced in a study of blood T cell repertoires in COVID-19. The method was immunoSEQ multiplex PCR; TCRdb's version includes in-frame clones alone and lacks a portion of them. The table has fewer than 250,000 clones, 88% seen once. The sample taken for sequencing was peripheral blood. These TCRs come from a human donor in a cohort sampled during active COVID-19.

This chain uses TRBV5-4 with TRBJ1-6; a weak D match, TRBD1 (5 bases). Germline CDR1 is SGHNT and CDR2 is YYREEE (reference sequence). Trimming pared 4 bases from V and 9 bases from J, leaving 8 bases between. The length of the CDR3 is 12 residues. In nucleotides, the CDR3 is TGTGCCAGCAGCCGGGACTTTTCACCCCTCCACTTT. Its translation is CASSRDFSPLHF.

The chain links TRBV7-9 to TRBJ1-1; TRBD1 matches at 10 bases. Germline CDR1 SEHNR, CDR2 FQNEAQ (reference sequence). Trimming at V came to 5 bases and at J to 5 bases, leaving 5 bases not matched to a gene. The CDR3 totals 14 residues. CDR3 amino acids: CASSRGTGDTEAFF. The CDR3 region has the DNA TGTGCCAGCAGCCGGGGGACAGGGGATACTGAAGCTTTCTTT.

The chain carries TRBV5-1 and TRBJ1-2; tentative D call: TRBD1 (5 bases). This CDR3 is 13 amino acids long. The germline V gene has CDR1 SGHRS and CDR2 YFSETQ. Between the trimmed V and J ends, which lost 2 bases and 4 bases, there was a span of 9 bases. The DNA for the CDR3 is TGCGCCAGCAGCTTTCAGGGTAGCTATGGCTACACCTTC. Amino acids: CASSFQGSYGYTF.

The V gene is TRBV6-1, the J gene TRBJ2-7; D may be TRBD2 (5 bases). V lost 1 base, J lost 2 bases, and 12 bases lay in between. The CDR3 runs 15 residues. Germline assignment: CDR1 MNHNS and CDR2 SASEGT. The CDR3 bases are TGTGCCAGCAGTGAAGGAGAGGGATGGACCTACGAGCAGTACTTC. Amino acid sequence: CASSEGEGWTYEQYF.